This T cell receptor (beta chain) was sequenced for a study of blood T cell repertoires in COVID-19. This clone appeared a few times. V was clipped by 6 bases and J by 5 bases; unmatched bases: 1. This CDR3 has 13 residues. Germline CDR1 reads LNHDA; CDR2 reads SQIVND (reference sequence). Here immunoSEQ multiplex PCR was the method, and the copy in TCRdb shows in-frame clones only, minus some. The table includes approximately 100,000 clones, more than 70% detected once. This chain links TRBV19 with TRBJ2-7; TRBD2 agrees at 13 bases. Sequencing was done on a sample of peripheral blood. The receptor was derived from a man in his 70s with acute or convalescent COVID-19. CDR3 bases: TGTGCCAGTAGCGGACTAGCGGGAGACGAGCAGTACTTC. This translates into CASSGLAGDEQYF.